Following are 28 T cell receptor beta chains from one sample sequenced in a study of T cells in Graves' hyperthyroidism and ophthalmopathy. Amplification of TCR beta CDR3 regions was performed using RNA transcripts as template. Researchers ran a first-round RT-PCR on the TCR CDR3 using the HTBI primer set. TCRdb re-called the multiplex PCR reads through MiXCR, storing one row per CDR3 protein. The table has a few hundred thousand distinct CDR3 sequences, roughly 16% seen once. Sequenced: blood. These receptors all come from a woman aged 40 to 50 with Graves' ophthalmopathy.

The chain recombines TRBV10-3 with TRBJ1-6, with D perhaps matching TRBD1 (5 bases). This CDR3 is 14 amino acids long. V was pared by 7 bases and J by 5 bases, with 12 bases between. Per germline, CDR1 ENHRY and CDR2 SYGVKD. CDR3 region: CAITQGLDNSPLHF. CDR3 bases: TGTGCCATCACCCAGGGTCTGGATAATTCACCCCTCCACTTT.

This clonotype was recorded many times. J is TRBJ1-1 and V is TRBV5-1; D gene uncertain. Germline CDR1 is SGHRS and CDR2 is YFSETQ. The CDR3 spans 13 residues. Trimming removed 4 bases at V and 1 base at J, with 8 bases between. In nucleotides, the CDR3 is TGCGCCAGCAGCCCTGAGGGGAACACTGAAGCTTTCTTT. Its protein product is CASSPEGNTEAFF. The full variable domain, its missing parts supplied by reference TRBV5-1 and TRBJ1-1, is KAGVTQTPRYLIKTRGQQVTLSCSPISGHRSVSWYQQTPGQGLQFLFEYFSETQRNKGNFPGRFSGRQFSNSRSEMNVSTLELGDSALYLCASSPEGNTEAFFGQGTRLTVV.

This clonotype was recorded many times. The chain employs TRBV2 and TRBJ2-1, with TRBD2 identical over 8 bases. The CDR3 runs 15 residues. V trimming: 6 bases; J trimming: 3 bases; junction bases outside the gene matches: 7. The germline V gene encodes CDR1 SNHLY and CDR2 FYNNEI. The CDR3: CASRVAGTNYNEQFF. CDR3 coding DNA: TGTGCCAGCAGGGTAGCGGGGACTAACTACAATGAGCAGTTCTTC. Using reference TRBV2 and TRBJ2-1 for the parts outside the CDR3, the full variable domain is EPEVTQTPSHQVTQMGQEVILRCVPISNHLYFYWYRQILGQKVEFLVSFYNNEISEKSEIFDDQFSVERPDGSNFTLKIRSTKLEDSAMYFCASRVAGTNYNEQFFGPGTRLTVL.

The chain uses TRBV29-1 and TRBJ1-2; TRBD1 agrees at 8 bases. J gave up 4 bases and V 0 bases, and 10 bases lay outside the gene matches. CDR3 size: 16 residues. CDR1 is SQVTM and CDR2 is ANQGSEA in the germline V gene. This chain's CDR3 is CSVEDLGQGGSYGYTF. In DNA, the CDR3 is TGCAGCGTTGAAGATCTAGGACAGGGAGGAAGCTATGGCTACACCTTC.

This clonotype was recorded many times. The CDR3 protein is CASSDFVLGPEAFF. CDR3 nucleotides: TGTGCCAGCAGTGATTTTGTCCTTGGGCCTGAAGCTTTCTTT. The chain recombines TRBV2 with TRBJ1-1; no firm D call. The CDR3 consists of 14 residues. The V end was cut by 3 bases, the J end by 6 bases, with 14 bases between. Looked up from germline, CDR1 is SNHLY and CDR2 is FYNNEI. The complete variable domain, with remaining parts taken from reference TRBV2 and TRBJ1-1, reads EPEVTQTPSHQVTQMGQEVILRCVPISNHLYFYWYRQILGQKVEFLVSFYNNEISEKSEIFDDQFSVERPDGSNFTLKIRSTKLEDSAMYFCASSDFVLGPEAFFGQGTRLTVV.

This clonotype was seen repeatedly, ten times or more. This sequence joins TRBV6-1 and TRBJ2-5, with D maybe TRBD1 (6 bases). Trimming stripped 6 bases from V and 8 bases from J, with 16 bases between. Germline V CDR1 and CDR2: MNHNS, SASEGT. The CDR3 extends over 13 amino acids. CDR3 sequence: CASRSTGSGTQYF. CDR3 sequence (DNA): TGTGCCAGCAGGTCTACAGGGTCAGGTACCCAGTACTTC.

This clonotype appeared a few times. The chain couples TRBV6-1 to TRBJ1-1; D is perhaps TRBD1 (5 bases). This CDR3 region has 18 residues. Trimming stripped 5 bases from V and 0 bases from J, with 22 bases between. Germline CDR1 MNHNS, CDR2 SASEGT. The CDR3 reads CASSSLGTPKPMNTEAFF. CDR3 nucleotide sequence: TGTGCCAGCAGTTCACTGGGGACCCCCAAGCCGATGAACACTGAAGCTTTCTTT.

The table lists this clonotype with a few counts. This chain joins TRBV10-3 and TRBJ1-3; D remains ambiguous. V was pared by 10 bases and J by 4 bases, with 17 bases between. Looked up from germline, CDR1 is ENHRY and CDR2 is SYGVKD. The CDR3 loop spans 14 amino acids. CDR3 nucleotides: TGTGCCACAATCAGTGACGGGTCCGGAAACACCATATATTTT. It encodes CATISDGSGNTIYF.

There are many counts of this clonotype. The V and J genes are TRBV28 and TRBJ2-1, with TRBD2 matching 7 bases. This CDR3 spans 13 amino acids. Per germline, CDR1 MDHEN and CDR2 SYDVKM. Trimming cost V 8 bases and J 6 bases; bases outside gene matches: 7. The CDR3 reads CASSRGRVNEQFF. CDR3 sequence (DNA): TGTGCCAGCTCTCGAGGGAGGGTCAATGAGCAGTTCTTC. The full variable domain, completed using reference TRBV28 and TRBJ2-1, is DVKVTQSSRYLVKRTGEKVFLECVQDMDHENMFWYRQDPGLGLRLIYFSYDVKMKEKGDIPEGYSVSREKKERFSLILESASTNQTSMYLCASSRGRVNEQFFGPGTRLTVL.

This clonotype showed up many times. This chain links TRBV18 with TRBJ1-1, with unresolved D. Looked up from germline, CDR1 is KGHSH and CDR2 is LQKENI. The germline V and J ends were trimmed by 5 bases and 0 bases, with 10 bases remaining between them. The CDR3 loop spans 14 amino acids. CDR3 residues: CASSSDGLNTEAFF. CDR3 nucleotides: TGTGCCAGCTCATCGGACGGCCTGAACACTGAAGCTTTCTTT.

This clonotype was seen ten or more times. The rearrangement uses TRBV20-1 and TRBJ2-7, with D uncertain. V was pared by 6 bases and J by 1 base, with 16 bases between. The CDR3 has 14 residues. Per the germline V gene, CDR1 is DFQATT and CDR2 is SNEGSKA (reference sequence). This CDR3 is CSAPISAPSYEQYF. CDR3 nucleotides: TGCAGTGCCCCTATCAGTGCCCCTTCCTACGAGCAGTACTTC.

This sequence joins TRBV3-1 and TRBJ2-6; TRBD1 agrees at 12 bases. Trimming removed 9 bases from V and 4 bases from J; junction bases left unmatched: 7. The CDR3 extends over 16 amino acids. Germline CDR1 is LGHDT and CDR2 is YNNKEL (reference sequence). Written as DNA, the CDR3 is TGTGCCAGTAAAGGGACAGGGGGCATGGGGGCCAACGTCCTGACTTTC. Amino acid sequence: CASKGTGGMGANVLTF.

This rearrangement joins TRBV19 to TRBJ2-2; 7 nucleotides agree with TRBD1. The CDR3 sequence is 13 residues long. Germline CDR1 and CDR2: LNHDA and SQIVND (reference sequence). Losses at the gene ends were 5 bases for V and 7 bases for J; bases not matched to a gene: 4. Here the CDR3 DNA reads TGTGCCAGTAGTGGGACAGTACTCGGGGAGCTGTTTTTT. It codes for CASSGTVLGELFF.

Many counts were recorded for this clonotype. The genes are TRBV27 and TRBJ2-5; D is uncertain. This CDR3 region has 13 residues. CDR1 MNHEY and CDR2 SMNVEV come from the germline V gene (reference sequence). Between the trimmed V and J ends, which lost 11 bases and 1 base, there was a span of 14 bases. CDR3 nucleotides: TGTGCCTCCCGGCGGTTGGGCCAAGAGACCCAGTACTTC. As protein: CASRRLGQETQYF.

The table lists this clonotype with a few counts. The chain has TRBV3-1 and TRBJ2-2, with D unclear. Trimming stripped 2 bases from V and 4 bases from J, with 2 bases between. CDR3 length: 12 residues. Per germline, CDR1 LGHDT and CDR2 YNNKEL (reference sequence). CDR3 DNA sequence: TGTGCCAGCAGCCAACTCACCGGGGAGCTGTTTTTT. Its protein product is CASSQLTGELFF.

About this clonotype itself: A read error may account for a junction end that differs from germline. The chain carries TRBV7-3 and TRBJ2-2, with D perhaps TRBD2 (6 bases). Germline CDR1 is SGHTA and CDR2 is FQGTGA. CDR3 length equals 12 residues. DNA for the CDR3: TGTGCCAGCAGCCTCTCGCGCGGGGAGCCGTTTTTT. This gives the protein CASSLSRGEPFF.

The rearrangement links TRBV20-1 to TRBJ1-5; unclear D gene. Looked up from germline, CDR1 is DFQATT and CDR2 is SNEGSKA (reference sequence). The CDR3 consists of 13 residues. Trimming left V 6 bases short and J 6 bases short, with 15 bases between. The CDR3 region has the DNA TGCAGTGCCTTTAACGGGGATTTTCAGCCCCAGCATTTT. This codes for CSAFNGDFQPQHF.

The chain joins TRBV20-1 to TRBJ1-4; D may be TRBD1 (6 bases). Germline assignment: CDR1 DFQATT and CDR2 SNEGSKA (reference sequence). V was trimmed by 1 base and J by 3 bases, leaving 9 bases between them. The CDR3 is made up of 14 amino acids. CDR3 nucleotides: TGCAGTGCTAGAGTAGGGGGATCTAATGAAAAACTGTTTTTT. It codes for CSARVGGSNEKLFF.

The chain is built from TRBV5-5 and TRBJ2-3; no reliable D call. CDR1 is SGHKS and CDR2 is YYEKEE in the germline V gene (reference sequence). CDR3 length: 17 residues. Trimming stripped 2 bases from V and 4 bases from J, with 20 bases between. As DNA, the CDR3 is TGTGCCAGCAGCTTCATGGTAGTGACTGCCCCCCCAGATACGCAGTATTTT. It encodes CASSFMVVTAPPDTQYF.

This clonotype has ten or more counts. This chain uses TRBV28 with TRBJ2-7; the match to TRBD1 covers 7 bases. The CDR3 length is 15 residues. V was clipped by 3 bases and J by 3 bases; unmatched bases: 8. CDR1 is MDHEN and CDR2 is SYDVKM in the germline V gene. DNA of the CDR3: TGTGCCAGCAGTTTCCCGACAGGGCCCTACTACGAGCAGTACTTC. Encoded protein: CASSFPTGPYYEQYF.

This chain links TRBV30 with TRBJ2-5, with 10 bases identical to TRBD1. V trimming: 3 bases; J trimming: 1 base; junction bases outside the gene matches: 5. This CDR3 contains 15 residues. Per germline, CDR1 GTSNPN and CDR2 SVGIG (reference sequence). The CDR3 bases are TGTGCCTGGAGCACCGGGACAGGGGCCCAAGAGACCCAGTACTTC. Translated, it gives CAWSTGTGAQETQYF.

About this clonotype itself: The CDR3 does not close with the conserved phenylalanine or tryptophan, likely indicating a read error. This chain connects TRBV9 to TRBJ1-3; 7 bases are a match to TRBD1. J lost 0 bases, V lost 3 bases, and 6 bases had no gene match. This CDR3 contains 16 residues. Germline lookup yields CDR1 SGDLS and CDR2 YYNGEE. The CDR3 loop reads CASSALTGNSGNTIYS. The CDR3 DNA sequence: TGTGCCAGCAGCGCCCTGACAGGGAACTCTGGAAACACCATATATTCT.

The CDR3 loop is CASSRAGTVSGTGELFF. DNA of the CDR3: TGTGCCAGCAGCAGAGCCGGGACAGTTTCGGGGACCGGGGAGCTGTTTTTT. The gene calls are TRBV7-3 and TRBJ2-2; 7 bases are shared with TRBD1. In germline, CDR1 is SGHTA, CDR2 FQGTGA. The CDR3 runs to 17 residues. After removal of 5 bases from V and 5 bases from J, the junction contained 14 bases not matched to a gene.

To note about this clonotype: A much larger clone is a single base away; this may be a read error. This chain joins TRBV18 and TRBJ1-4; no firm D call. Germline lookup yields CDR1 KGHSH and CDR2 LQKENI. The CDR3 runs 14 residues. As DNA, the CDR3 is TGTGCCAGCTCACCAGGGAAGAGCAATGAAAGACTGTTTTTT. Encoded protein: CASSPGKSNERLFF.

The CDR3 DNA reads TGTGCCAGCAGCGCCGCGACTAGGGGCACCGGGGAGCTGTTTTTT. It yields the protein CASSAATRGTGELFF. V is TRBV9 and J is TRBJ2-2; D possibly corresponds to TRBD2 (6 bases). Between the trimmed V and J ends, which lost 3 bases and 4 bases, there was a span of 13 bases. Germline V gene data show CDR1 as SGDLS and CDR2 as YYNGEE. CDR3 size: 15 residues. Full variable domain (outside the CDR3, taken from reference TRBV9 and TRBJ2-2): DSGVTQTPKHLITATGQRVTLRCSPRSGDLSVYWYQQSLDQGLQFLIQYYNGEERAKGNILERFSAQQFPDLHSELNLSSLELGDSALYFCASSAATRGTGELFFGEGSRLTVL.

A note on this clonotype: A clone one base away is much larger, so this may be a read error. The chain has TRBV6-1 and TRBJ1-1; 11 bases line up with TRBD1. Per the germline V gene, CDR1 is MNHNS and CDR2 is SASEGT. The CDR3 totals 16 residues. The chain's CDR3 is CASSPRDRGSGTGAFF. The CDR3 nucleotides are TGTGCCAGCAGTCCCCGGGACAGGGGGTCGGGGACTGGAGCTTTCTTT.

This clonotype was detected ten times or more. The rearrangement uses TRBV12-3 or TRBV12-4 and TRBJ1-2; D is uncertain. This CDR3 spans 12 amino acids. V lost 3 bases to trimming and J lost 8 bases, with 10 bases between them. In nucleotides, the CDR3 is TGTGCCAGCAGTTTTGGCGATCAGGGCTACACCTTC. Residues: CASSFGDQGYTF.

This clonotype was seen ten or more times. J is TRBJ2-1 and V is TRBV28, with TRBD2 matching over 9 bases. The CDR3 length is 16 residues. V was clipped by 5 bases and J by 2 bases; unmatched bases: 7. CDR1 and CDR2 (germline): MDHEN, SYDVKM. CDR3 in DNA: TGTGCCAGCAGTCTTGTGGCGGGAGGGACCTACAATGAGCAGTTCTTC. It specifies CASSLVAGGTYNEQFF.